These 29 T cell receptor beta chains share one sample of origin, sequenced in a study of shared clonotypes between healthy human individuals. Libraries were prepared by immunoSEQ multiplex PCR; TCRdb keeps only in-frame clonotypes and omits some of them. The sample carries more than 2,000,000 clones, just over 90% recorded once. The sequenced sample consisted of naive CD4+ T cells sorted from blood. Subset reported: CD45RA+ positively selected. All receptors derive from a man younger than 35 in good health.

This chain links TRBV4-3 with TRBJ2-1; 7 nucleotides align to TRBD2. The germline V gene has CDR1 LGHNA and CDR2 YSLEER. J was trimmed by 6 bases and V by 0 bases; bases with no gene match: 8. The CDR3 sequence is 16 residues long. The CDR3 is CASSQDPGGRVNEQFF. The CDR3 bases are TGCGCCAGCAGCCAAGATCCTGGCGGGAGAGTCAATGAGCAGTTCTTC.

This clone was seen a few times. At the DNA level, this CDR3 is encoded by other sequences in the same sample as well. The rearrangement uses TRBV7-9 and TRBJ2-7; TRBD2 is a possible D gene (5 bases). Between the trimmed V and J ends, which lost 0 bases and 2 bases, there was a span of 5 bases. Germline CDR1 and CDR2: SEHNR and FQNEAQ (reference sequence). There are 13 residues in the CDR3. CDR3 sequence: CASSLAGAYEQYF. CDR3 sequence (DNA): TGTGCCAGCAGCTTAGCGGGAGCCTACGAGCAGTACTTC.

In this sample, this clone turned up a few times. The CDR3 coding sequence is TGTGCCAGCAGCACGGACAGCGGCAATCAGCCCCAGCATTTT. Protein product: CASSTDSGNQPQHF. V usage is TRBV2 and J usage is TRBJ1-5; possible D gene TRBD1, 6 bases. Per germline, CDR1 SNHLY and CDR2 FYNNEI. V was shortened by 6 bases and J by 2 bases, with 11 bases between the two germline ends. The length of the CDR3 is 14 residues. Full variable domain (missing parts from reference TRBV2 and TRBJ1-5): EPEVTQTPSHQVTQMGQEVILRCVPISNHLYFYWYRQILGQKVEFLVSFYNNEISEKSEIFDDQFSVERPDGSNFTLKIRSTKLEDSAMYFCASSTDSGNQPQHFGDGTRLSIL.

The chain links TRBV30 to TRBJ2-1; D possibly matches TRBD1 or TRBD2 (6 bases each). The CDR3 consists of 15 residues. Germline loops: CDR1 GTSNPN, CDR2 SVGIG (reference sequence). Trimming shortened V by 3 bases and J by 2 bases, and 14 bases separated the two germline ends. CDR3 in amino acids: CAWSRGQGTYNEQFF. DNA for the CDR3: TGTGCCTGGAGCCGGGGGCAGGGGACCTACAATGAGCAGTTCTTC.

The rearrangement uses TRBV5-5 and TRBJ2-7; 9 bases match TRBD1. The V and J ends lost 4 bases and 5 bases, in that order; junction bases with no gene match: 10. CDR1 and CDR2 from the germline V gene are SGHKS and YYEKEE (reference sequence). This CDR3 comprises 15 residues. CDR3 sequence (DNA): TGTGCCAGCAGCGGCCCGGGACAGGGTCCCCACGAGCAGTACTTC. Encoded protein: CASSGPGQGPHEQYF.

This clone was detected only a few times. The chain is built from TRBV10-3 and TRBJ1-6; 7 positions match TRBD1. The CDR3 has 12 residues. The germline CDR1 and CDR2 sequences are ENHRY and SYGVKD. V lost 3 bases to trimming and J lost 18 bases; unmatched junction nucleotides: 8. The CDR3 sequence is CAISDYEQGPHF. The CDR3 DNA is TGTGCCATCAGTGATTACGAACAGGGGCCCCACTTT.

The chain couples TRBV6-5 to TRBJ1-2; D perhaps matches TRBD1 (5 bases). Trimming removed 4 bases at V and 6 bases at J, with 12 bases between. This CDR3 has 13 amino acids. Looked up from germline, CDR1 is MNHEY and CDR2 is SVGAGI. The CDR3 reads CASSSQQAHGYTF. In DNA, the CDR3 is TGTGCCAGCAGTTCACAACAGGCCCATGGCTACACCTTC.

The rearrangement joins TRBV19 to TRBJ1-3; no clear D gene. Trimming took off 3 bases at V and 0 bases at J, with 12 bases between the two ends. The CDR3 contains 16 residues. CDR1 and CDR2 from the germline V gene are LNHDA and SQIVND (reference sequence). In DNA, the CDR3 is TGTGCCAGTAGTATGTCATCGCCCTTCTCTGGAAACACCATATATTTT. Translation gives CASSMSSPFSGNTIYF.

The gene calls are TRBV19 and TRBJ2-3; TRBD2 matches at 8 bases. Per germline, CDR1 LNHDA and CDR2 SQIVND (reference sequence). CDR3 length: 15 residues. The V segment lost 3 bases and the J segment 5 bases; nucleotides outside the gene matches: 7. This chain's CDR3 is CASSMWRSGKDTQYF. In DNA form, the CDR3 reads TGTGCCAGTAGTATGTGGCGTAGCGGGAAAGATACGCAGTATTTT.

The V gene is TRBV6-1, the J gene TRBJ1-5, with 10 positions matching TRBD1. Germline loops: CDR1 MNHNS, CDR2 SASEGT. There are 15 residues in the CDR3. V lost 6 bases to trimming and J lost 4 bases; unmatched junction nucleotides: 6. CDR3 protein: CASSQMDRGNQPQHF. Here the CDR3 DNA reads TGTGCCAGCAGCCAAATGGACAGGGGGAATCAGCCCCAGCATTTT.

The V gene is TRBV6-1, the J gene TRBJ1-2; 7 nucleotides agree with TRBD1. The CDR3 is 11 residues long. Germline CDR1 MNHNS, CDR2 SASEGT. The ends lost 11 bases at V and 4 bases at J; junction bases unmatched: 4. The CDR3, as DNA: TGTGCCTGCACAGGGGCCTATGGCTACACCTTC. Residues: CACTGAYGYTF.

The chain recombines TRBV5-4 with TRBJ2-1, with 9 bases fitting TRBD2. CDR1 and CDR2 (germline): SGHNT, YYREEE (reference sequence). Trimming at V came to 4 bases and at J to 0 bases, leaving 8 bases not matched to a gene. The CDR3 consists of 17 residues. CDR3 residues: CASSGGGSGSSYNEQFF. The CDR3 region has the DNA TGTGCCAGCAGCGGTGGGGGTAGCGGGAGCTCCTACAATGAGCAGTTCTTC.

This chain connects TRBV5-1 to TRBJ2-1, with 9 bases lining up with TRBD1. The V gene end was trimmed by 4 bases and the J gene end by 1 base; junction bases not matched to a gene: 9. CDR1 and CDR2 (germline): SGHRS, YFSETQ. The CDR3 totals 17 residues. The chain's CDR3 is CASSPVVGQGSYNEQFF. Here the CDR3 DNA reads TGCGCCAGCAGCCCGGTAGTGGGACAGGGATCCTACAATGAGCAGTTCTTC. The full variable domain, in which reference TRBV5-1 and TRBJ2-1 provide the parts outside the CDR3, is KAGVTQTPRYLIKTRGQQVTLSCSPISGHRSVSWYQQTPGQGLQFLFEYFSETQRNKGNFPGRFSGRQFSNSRSEMNVSTLELGDSALYLCASSPVVGQGSYNEQFFGPGTRLTVL.

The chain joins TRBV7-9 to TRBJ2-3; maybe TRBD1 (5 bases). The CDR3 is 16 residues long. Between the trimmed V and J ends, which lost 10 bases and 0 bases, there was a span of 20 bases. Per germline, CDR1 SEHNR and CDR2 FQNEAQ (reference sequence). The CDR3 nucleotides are TGTGCCACCACCCCCCGTAGGACAAGTAGCACAGATACGCAGTATTTT. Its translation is CATTPRRTSSTDTQYF.

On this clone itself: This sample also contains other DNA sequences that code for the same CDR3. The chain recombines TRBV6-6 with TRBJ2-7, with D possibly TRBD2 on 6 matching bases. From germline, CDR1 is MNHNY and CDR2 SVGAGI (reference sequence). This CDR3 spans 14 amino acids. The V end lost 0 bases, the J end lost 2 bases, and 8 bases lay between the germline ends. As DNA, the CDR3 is TGTGCCAGCAGTTACTCGGAGGGCCCCTACGAGCAGTACTTC. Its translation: CASSYSEGPYEQYF.

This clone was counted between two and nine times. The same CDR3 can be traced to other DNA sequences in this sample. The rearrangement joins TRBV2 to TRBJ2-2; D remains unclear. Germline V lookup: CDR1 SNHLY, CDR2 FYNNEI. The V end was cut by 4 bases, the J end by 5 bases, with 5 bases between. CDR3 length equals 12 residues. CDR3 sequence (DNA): TGTGCCAGCAGTGTGGGGACCGGGGAGCTGTTTTTT. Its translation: CASSVGTGELFF.

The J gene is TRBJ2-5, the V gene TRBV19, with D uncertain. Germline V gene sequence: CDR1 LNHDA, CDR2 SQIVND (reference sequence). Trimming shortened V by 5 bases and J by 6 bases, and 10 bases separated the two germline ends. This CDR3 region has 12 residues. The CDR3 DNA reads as TGTGCCAGTAGTTCGCAGAGTAAGACCCAGTACTTC. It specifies CASSSQSKTQYF.

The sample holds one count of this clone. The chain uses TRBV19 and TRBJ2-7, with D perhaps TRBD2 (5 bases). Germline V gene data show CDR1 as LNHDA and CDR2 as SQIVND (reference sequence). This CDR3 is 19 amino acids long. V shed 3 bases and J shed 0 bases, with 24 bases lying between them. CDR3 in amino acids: CASSMVISGEGSRSYEQYF. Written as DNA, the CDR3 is TGTGCCAGTAGTATGGTGATATCGGGCGAGGGCTCCCGCTCCTACGAGCAGTACTTC.

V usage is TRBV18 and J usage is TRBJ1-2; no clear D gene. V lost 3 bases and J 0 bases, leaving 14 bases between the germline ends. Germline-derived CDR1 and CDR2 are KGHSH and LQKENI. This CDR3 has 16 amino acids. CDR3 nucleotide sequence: TGTGCCAGCTCACCTTTTTTGGGTCAAGCTAACTATGGCTACACCTTC. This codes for CASSPFLGQANYGYTF.

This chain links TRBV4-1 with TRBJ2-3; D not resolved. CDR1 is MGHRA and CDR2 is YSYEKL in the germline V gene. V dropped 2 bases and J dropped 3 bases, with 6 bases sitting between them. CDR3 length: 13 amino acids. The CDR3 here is CASSQFGTDTQYF. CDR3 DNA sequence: TGCGCCAGCAGCCAATTCGGGACAGATACGCAGTATTTT.

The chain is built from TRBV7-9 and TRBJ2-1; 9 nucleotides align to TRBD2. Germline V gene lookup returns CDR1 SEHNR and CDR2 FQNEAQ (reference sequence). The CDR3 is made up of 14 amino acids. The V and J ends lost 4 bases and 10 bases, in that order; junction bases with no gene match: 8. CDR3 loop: CASSSLAGRLEQFF. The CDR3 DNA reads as TGTGCCAGCAGCTCCCTAGCGGGGAGGTTAGAGCAGTTCTTC.

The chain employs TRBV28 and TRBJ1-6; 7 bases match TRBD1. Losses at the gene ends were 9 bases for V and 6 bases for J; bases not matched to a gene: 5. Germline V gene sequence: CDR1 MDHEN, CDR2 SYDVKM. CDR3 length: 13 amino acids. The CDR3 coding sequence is TGTGCCAGAACCGGGACAGTTAATTCACCCCTCCACTTT. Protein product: CARTGTVNSPLHF.

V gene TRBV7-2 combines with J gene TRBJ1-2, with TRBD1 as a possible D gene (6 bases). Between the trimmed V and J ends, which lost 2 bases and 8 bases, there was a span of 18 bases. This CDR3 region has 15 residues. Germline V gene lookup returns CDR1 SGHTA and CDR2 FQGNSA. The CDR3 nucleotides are TGTGCCAGCAGCTTAAAAATTCACGGGGGCGACGGCTACACCTTC. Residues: CASSLKIHGGDGYTF.

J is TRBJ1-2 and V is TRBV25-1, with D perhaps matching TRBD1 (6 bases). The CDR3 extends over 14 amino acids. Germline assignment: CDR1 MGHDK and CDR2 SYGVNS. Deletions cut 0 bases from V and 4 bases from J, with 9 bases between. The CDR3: CASSEYEGGYGYTF. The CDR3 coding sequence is TGTGCCAGCAGTGAATATGAAGGGGGCTATGGCTACACCTTC.

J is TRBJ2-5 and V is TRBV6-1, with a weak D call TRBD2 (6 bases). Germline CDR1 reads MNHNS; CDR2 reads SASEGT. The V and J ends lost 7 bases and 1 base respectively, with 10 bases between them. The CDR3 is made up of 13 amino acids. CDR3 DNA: TGTGCCAGCACGGGGGTTCCCCAAGAGACCCAGTACTTC. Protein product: CASTGVPQETQYF.

The CDR3, as DNA: TGCGCCAGCAGTGAAGCAGGGGGACAGGGTTACGAGCAGTACTTC. Translating it yields CASSEAGGQGYEQYF. The chain couples TRBV10-1 to TRBJ2-7; 9 bases fit TRBD1. This CDR3 contains 15 residues. The J segment lost 4 bases and the V segment lost 3 bases, leaving 7 bases of the junction unmatched. Per the germline V gene, CDR1 is WNHNN and CDR2 is SYGVQD (reference sequence).

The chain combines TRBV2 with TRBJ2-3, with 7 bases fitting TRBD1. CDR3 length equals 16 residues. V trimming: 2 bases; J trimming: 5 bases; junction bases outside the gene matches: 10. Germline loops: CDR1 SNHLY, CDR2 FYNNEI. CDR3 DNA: TGTGCCAGCAGTGAAATCCGGGCCCCAGGGGGAGATACGCAGTATTTT. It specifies CASSEIRAPGGDTQYF.

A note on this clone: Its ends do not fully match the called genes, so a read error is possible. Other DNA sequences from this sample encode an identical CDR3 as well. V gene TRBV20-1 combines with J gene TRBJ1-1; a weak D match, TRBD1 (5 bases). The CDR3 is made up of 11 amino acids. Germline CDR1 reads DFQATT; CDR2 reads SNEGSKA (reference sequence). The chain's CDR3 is CSAPQGFGAFF. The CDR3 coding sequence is TGCAGTGCTCCTCAGGGTTTTGGAGCTTTTTTT.

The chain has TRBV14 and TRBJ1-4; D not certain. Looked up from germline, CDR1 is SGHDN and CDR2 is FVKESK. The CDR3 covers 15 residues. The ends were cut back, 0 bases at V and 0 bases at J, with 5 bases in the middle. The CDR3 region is CASSQDIATNEKLFF. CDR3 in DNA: TGTGCCAGCAGCCAAGATATTGCAACTAATGAAAAACTGTTTTTT.